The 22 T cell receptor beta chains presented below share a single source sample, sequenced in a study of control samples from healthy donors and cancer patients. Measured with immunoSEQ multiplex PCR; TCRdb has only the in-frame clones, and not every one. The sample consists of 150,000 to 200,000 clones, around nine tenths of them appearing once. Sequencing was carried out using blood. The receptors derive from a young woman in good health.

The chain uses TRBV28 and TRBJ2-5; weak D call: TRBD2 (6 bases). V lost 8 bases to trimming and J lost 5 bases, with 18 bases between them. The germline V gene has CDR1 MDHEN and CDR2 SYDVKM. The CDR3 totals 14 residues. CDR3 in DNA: TGTGCCAGCGGACCGACTAGTACGGGGGAGACCCAGTACTTC. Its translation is CASGPTSTGETQYF.

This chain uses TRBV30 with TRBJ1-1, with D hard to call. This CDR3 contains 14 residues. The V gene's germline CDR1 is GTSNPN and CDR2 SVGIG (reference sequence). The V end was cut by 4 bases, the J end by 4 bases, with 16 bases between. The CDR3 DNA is TGTGCCTGGATGAATGGCGCCCTAAGCACTGAAGCTTTCTTT. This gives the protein CAWMNGALSTEAFF. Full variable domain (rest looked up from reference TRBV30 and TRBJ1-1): SQTIHQWPATLVQPVGSPLSLECTVEGTSNPNLYWYRQAAGRGLQLLFYSVGIGQISSEVPQNLSASRPQDRQFILSSKKLLLSDSGFYLCAWMNGALSTEAFFGQGTRLTVV.

The CDR3 loop is CASRSRGEAGEAFF. In nucleotides, the CDR3 is TGCGCCAGCAGATCTCGGGGTGAGGCAGGTGAAGCTTTCTTT. The chain combines TRBV4-1 with TRBJ1-1; D remains unclear. The germline CDR1 and CDR2 sequences are MGHRA and YSYEKL. This CDR3 is 14 amino acids long. The germline V and J ends were trimmed by 6 bases and 7 bases, with 18 bases remaining between them.

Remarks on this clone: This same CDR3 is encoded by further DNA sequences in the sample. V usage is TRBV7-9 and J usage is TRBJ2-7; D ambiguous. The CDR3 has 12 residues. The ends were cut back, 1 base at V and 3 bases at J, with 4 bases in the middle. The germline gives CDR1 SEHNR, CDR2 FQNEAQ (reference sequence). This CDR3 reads CASSLGSYEQYF. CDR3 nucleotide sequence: TGTGCCAGCAGCTTAGGCAGCTACGAGCAGTACTTC. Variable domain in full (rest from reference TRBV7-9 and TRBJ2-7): DTGVSQNPRHKITKRGQNVTFRCDPISEHNRLYWYRQTLGQGPEFLTYFQNEAQLEKSRLLSDRFSAERPKGSFSTLEIQRTEQGDSAMYLCASSLGSYEQYFGPGTRLTVT.

The CDR3 sequence is CASSWDSSYEQYF. The DNA of the CDR3 is TGTGCCAGCAGCTGGGACTCCTCCTACGAGCAGTACTTC. This rearrangement joins TRBV5-6 to TRBJ2-7; D possibly corresponds to TRBD2 (6 bases). The germline gives CDR1 SGHDT, CDR2 YYEEEE. The CDR3 runs 13 residues. The V and J ends lost 3 bases and 0 bases respectively, with 7 bases between them. Full variable domain (remainder filled in from reference TRBV5-6 and TRBJ2-7): DAGVTQSPTHLIKTRGQQVTLRCSPKSGHDTVSWYQQALGQGPQFIFQYYEEEERQRGNFPDRFSGHQFPNYSSELNVNALLLGDSALYLCASSWDSSYEQYFGPGTRLTVT.

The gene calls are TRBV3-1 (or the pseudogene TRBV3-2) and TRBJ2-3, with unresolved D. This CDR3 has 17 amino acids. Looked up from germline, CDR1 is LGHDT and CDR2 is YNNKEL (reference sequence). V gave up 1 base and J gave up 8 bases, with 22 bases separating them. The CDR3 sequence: CASSQAYGRYRFGTQYF. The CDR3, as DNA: TGTGCCAGCAGCCAAGCCTACGGACGTTATAGATTCGGTACGCAGTATTTT.

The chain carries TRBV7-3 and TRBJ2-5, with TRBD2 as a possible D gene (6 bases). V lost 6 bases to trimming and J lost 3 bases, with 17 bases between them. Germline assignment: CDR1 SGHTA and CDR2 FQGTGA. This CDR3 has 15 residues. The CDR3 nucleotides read TGTGCCAGCAGGAAAAGTGCCGGGACTGAAGAGACCCAGTACTTC. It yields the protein CASRKSAGTEETQYF. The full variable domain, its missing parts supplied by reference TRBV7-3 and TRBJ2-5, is GAGVSQTPSNKVTEKGKYVELRCDPISGHTALYWYRQSLGQGPEFLIYFQGTGAADDSGLPNDRFFAVRPEGSVSTLKIQRTERGDSAVYLCASRKSAGTEETQYFGPGTRLLVL.

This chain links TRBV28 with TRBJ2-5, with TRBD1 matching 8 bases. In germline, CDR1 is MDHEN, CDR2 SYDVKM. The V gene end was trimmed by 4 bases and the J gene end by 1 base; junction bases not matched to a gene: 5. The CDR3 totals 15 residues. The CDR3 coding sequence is TGTGCCAGCAGTTCAGGGGGCTTCTCCCAAGAGACCCAGTACTTC. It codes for CASSSGGFSQETQYF.

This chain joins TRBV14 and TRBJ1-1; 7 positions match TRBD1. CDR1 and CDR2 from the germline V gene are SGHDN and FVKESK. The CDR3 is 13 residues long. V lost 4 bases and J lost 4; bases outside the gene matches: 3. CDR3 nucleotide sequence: TGTGCCAGCAGCCGAGGGACAGTCACTGAAGCTTTCTTT. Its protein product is CASSRGTVTEAFF.

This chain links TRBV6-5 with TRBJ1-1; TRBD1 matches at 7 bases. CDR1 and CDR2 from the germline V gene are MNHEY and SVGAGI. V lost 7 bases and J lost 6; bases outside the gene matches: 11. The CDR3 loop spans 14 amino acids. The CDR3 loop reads CASKIPQGLAEAFF. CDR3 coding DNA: TGTGCCAGCAAGATCCCACAGGGGTTGGCTGAAGCTTTCTTT.

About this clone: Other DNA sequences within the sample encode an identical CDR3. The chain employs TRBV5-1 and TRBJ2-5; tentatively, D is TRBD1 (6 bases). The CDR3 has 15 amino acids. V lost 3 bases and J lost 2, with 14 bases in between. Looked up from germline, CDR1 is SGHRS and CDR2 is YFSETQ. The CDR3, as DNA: TGCGCCAGCAGCTACTCCGGGACACCTCAAGAGACCCAGTACTTC. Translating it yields CASSYSGTPQETQYF.

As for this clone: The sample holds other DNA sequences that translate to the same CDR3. The CDR3 coding sequence is TGTGCCAGCAGCCGAACAGGTTCACCCCTCCACTTT. Protein sequence: CASSRTGSPLHF. This chain links TRBV6-5 with TRBJ1-6, with D maybe TRBD1 (5 bases). Germline assignment: CDR1 MNHEY and CDR2 SVGAGI. V was trimmed by 6 bases and J by 9 bases, leaving 9 bases between them. This CDR3 spans 12 amino acids.

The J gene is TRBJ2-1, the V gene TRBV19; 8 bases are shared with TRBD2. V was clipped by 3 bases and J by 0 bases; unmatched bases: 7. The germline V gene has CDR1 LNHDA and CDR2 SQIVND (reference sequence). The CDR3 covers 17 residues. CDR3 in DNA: TGTGCCAGTAGTATTAGCGGGGCCACTTACTCCTACAATGAGCAGTTCTTC. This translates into CASSISGATYSYNEQFF.

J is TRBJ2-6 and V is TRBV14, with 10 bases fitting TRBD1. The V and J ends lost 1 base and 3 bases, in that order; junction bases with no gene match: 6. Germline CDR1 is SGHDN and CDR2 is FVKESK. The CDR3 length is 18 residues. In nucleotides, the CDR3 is TGTGCCAGCAGCCAAGTTCGACAGGGGGCGCGTGGGGCCAACGTCCTGACTTTC. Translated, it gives CASSQVRQGARGANVLTF.

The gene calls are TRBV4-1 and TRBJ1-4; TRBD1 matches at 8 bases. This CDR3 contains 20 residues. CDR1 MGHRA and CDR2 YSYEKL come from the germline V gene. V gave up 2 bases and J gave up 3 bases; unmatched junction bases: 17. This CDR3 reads CASSQRRPTGAMRSNEKLFF. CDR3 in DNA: TGCGCCAGCAGCCAACGAAGACCGACAGGGGCAATGAGATCTAATGAAAAACTGTTTTTT.

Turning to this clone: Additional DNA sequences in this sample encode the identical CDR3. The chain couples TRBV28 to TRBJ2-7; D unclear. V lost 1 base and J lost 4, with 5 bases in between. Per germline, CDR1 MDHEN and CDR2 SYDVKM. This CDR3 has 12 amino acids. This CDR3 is CASSLSEYEQYF. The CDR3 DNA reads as TGTGCCAGCAGTTTATCGGAGTACGAGCAGTACTTC.

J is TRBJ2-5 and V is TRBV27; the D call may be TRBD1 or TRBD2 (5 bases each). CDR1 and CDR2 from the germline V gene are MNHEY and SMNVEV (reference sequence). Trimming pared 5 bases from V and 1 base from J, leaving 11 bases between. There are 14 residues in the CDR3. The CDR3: CASSLRDGQETQYF. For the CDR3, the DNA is TGTGCCAGCAGTCTCCGGGACGGCCAAGAGACCCAGTACTTC.

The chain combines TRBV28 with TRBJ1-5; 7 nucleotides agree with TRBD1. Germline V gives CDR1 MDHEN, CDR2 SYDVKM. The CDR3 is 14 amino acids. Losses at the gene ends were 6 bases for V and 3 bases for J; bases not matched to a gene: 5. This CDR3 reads CASRPGTVNQPQHF. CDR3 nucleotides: TGTGCCAGCAGGCCCGGGACAGTCAATCAGCCCCAGCATTTT.

The CDR3 sequence is CASSLRDLDGTEAFF. The CDR3, as DNA: TGTGCCAGTAGCCTCCGGGACCTCGATGGGACTGAAGCTTTCTTT. The chain links TRBV19 to TRBJ1-1; TRBD1 is a possible D gene (5 bases). The germline gives CDR1 LNHDA, CDR2 SQIVND (reference sequence). The CDR3 runs 15 residues. V shed 6 bases and J shed 5 bases, with 19 bases lying between them. Based on the CDR3 plus reference TRBV19 and TRBJ1-1, the full variable domain is DGGITQSPKYLFRKEGQNVTLSCEQNLNHDAMYWYRQDPGQGLRLIYYSQIVNDFQKGDIAEGYSVSREKKESFPLTVTSAQKNPTAFYLCASSLRDLDGTEAFFGQGTRLTVV.

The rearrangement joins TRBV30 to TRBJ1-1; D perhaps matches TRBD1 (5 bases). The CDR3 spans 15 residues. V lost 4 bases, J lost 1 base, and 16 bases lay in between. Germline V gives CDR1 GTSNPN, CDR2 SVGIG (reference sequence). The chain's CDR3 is CAWNEGSVGNTEAFF. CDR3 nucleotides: TGTGCCTGGAATGAGGGGTCGGTCGGGAACACTGAAGCTTTCTTT. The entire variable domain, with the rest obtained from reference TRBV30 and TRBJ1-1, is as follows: SQTIHQWPATLVQPVGSPLSLECTVEGTSNPNLYWYRQAAGRGLQLLFYSVGIGQISSEVPQNLSASRPQDRQFILSSKKLLLSDSGFYLCAWNEGSVGNTEAFFGQGTRLTVV.

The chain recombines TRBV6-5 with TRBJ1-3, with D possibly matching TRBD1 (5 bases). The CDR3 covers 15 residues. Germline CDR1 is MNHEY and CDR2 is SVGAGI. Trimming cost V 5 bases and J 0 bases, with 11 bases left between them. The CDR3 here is CASSRDSNSGNTIYF. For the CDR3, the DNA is TGTGCCAGCAGTCGCGACAGTAACTCTGGAAACACCATATATTTT.

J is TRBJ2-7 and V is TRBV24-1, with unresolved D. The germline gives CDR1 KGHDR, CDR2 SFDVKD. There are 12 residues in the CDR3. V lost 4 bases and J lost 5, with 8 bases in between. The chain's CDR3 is CATSETGHEQYF. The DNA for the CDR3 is TGTGCCACCAGTGAGACCGGGCACGAGCAGTACTTC.